This TCR beta chain is from a study of cytomegalovirus exposure and HLA in healthy donors. Both 60 Vbeta primers and 13 Jbeta primers went into the PCR. Method: immunoSEQ multiplex PCR; TCRdb's copy keeps in-frame clones and lacks some. The table includes 200,000 to 250,000 clones, around 80% detected once. As regards this clone: Its antigen is unknown.

Overall study findings and caveats: Immune exposure data for these donors was limited to CMV serostatus.

The CDR3 runs to 15 residues. Per germline, CDR1 SGHNT and CDR2 YYREEE (reference sequence). Trimming shortened V by 4 bases and J by 4 bases, and 14 bases separated the two germline ends. Sequencing used PBMCs. The sequence derives from a woman in her forties in good health and CMV-seropositive. This chain uses TRBV5-4 with TRBJ2-2; D is undetermined. The CDR3 DNA sequence: TGTGCCAGCAGCGCTAGGTTAGGCGGCACCGGGGAGCTGTTTTTT. This translates into CASSARLGGTGELFF.